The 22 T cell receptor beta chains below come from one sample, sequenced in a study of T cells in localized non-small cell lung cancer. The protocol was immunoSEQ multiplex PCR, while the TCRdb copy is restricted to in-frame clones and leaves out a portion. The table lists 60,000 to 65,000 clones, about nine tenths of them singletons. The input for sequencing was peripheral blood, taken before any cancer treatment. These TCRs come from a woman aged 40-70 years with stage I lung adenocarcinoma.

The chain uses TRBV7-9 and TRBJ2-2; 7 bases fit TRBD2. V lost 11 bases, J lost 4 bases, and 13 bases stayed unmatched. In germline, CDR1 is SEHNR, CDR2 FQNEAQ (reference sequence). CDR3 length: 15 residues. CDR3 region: CAQDPGGGPTGELFF. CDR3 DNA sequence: TGTGCCCAGGACCCGGGGGGAGGACCCACCGGGGAGCTGTTTTTT.

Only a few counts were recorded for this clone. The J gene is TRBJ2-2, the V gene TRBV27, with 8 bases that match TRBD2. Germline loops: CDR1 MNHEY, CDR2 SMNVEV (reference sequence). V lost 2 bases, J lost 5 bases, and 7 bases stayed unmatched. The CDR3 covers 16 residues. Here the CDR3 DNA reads TGTGCCAGCAGTTTAGGCCTAGCGGGCATAACCGGGGAGCTGTTTTTT. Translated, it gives CASSLGLAGITGELFF.

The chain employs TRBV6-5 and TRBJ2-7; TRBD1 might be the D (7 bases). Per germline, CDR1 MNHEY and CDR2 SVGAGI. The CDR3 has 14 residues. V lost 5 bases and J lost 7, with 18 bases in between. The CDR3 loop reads CASSPRGTASEQYF. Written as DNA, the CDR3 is TGTGCCAGCAGTCCCCGGGGGACAGCGAGTGAGCAGTACTTC.

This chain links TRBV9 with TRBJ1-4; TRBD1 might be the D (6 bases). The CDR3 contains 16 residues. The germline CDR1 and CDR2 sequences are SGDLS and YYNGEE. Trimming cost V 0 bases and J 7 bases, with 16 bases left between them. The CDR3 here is CASSVGPKDSGEKLFF. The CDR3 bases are TGTGCCAGCAGCGTAGGCCCGAAGGACAGTGGTGAAAAACTGTTTTTT.

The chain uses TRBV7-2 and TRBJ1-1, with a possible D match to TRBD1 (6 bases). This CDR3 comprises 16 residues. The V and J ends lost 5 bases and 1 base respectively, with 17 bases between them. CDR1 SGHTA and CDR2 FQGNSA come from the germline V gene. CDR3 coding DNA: TGTGCCAGCAGCAGCCGGGCCGGACAGTCGAACACTGAAGCTTTCTTT. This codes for CASSSRAGQSNTEAFF.

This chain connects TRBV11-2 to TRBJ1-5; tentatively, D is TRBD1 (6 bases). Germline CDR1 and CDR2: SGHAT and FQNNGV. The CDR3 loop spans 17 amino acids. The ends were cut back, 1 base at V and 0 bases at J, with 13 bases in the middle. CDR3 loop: CASSLGVGGYSNQPQHF. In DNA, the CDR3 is TGTGCCAGCAGCTTAGGGGTGGGGGGCTATAGCAATCAGCCCCAGCATTTT.

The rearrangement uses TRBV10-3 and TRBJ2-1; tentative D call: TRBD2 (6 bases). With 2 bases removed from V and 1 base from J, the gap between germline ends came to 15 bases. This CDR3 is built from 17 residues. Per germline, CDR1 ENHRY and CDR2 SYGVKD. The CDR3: CAISEGLSSASYNEQFF. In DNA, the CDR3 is TGTGCCATCAGTGAGGGGCTCTCTAGCGCGTCCTACAATGAGCAGTTCTTC.

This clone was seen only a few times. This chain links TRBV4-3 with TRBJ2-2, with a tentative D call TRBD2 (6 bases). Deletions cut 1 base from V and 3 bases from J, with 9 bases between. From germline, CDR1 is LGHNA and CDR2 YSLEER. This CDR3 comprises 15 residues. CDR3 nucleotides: TGCGCCAGCAGCCAAGGCTGGGGGGACACCGGGGAGCTGTTTTTT. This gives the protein CASSQGWGDTGELFF.

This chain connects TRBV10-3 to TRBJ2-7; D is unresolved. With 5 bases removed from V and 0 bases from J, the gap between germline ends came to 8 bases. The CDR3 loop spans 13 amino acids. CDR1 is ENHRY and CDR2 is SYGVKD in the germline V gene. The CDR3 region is CAISSGSSYEQYF. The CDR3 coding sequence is TGTGCCATCAGTTCCGGTAGCTCCTACGAGCAGTACTTC.

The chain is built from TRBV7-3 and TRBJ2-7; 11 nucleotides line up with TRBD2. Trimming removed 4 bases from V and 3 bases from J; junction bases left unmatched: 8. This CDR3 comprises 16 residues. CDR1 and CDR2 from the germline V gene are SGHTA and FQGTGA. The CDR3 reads CASSSYGTSGVYEQYF. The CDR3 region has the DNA TGTGCCAGCAGCTCATATGGGACTAGCGGAGTCTACGAGCAGTACTTC.

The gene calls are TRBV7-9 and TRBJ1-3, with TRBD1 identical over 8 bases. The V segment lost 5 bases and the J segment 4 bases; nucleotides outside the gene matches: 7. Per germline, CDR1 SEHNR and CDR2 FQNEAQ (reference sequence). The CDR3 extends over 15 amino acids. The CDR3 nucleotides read TGTGCCAGCAGCCCTCAGGGGGCGGAGGGAAACACCATATATTTT. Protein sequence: CASSPQGAEGNTIYF.

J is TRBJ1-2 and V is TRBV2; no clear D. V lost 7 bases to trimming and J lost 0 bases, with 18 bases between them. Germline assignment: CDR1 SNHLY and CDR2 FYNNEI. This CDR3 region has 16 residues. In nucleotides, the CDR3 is TGTGCCAGCACAACCGTGGGTCTTTTAACTAACTATGGCTACACCTTC. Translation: CASTTVGLLTNYGYTF.

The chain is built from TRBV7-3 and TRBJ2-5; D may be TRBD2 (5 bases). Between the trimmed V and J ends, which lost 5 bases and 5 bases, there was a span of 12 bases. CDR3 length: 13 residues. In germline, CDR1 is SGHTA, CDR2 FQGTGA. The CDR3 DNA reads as TGTGCCAGCAGCGTAGCCCCGGGGGAGACCCAGTACTTC. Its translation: CASSVAPGETQYF.

The CDR3 coding sequence is TGTGCCAGCACCCCCGGAGGGGGGCCCTACGAGCAGTACTTC. Its protein product is CASTPGGGPYEQYF. V gene TRBV27 combines with J gene TRBJ2-7, with D tentatively TRBD1 or TRBD2 (6 bases each). The CDR3 spans 14 residues. With 7 bases removed from V and 2 bases from J, the gap between germline ends came to 15 bases. Germline values: CDR1 MNHEY, CDR2 SMNVEV (reference sequence).

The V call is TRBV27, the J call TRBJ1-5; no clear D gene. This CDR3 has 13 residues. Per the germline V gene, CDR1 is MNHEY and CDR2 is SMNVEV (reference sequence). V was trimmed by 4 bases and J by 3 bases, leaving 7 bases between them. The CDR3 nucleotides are TGTGCCAGCAGTTCGAGATTCAATCAGCCCCAGCATTTT. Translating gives CASSSRFNQPQHF.

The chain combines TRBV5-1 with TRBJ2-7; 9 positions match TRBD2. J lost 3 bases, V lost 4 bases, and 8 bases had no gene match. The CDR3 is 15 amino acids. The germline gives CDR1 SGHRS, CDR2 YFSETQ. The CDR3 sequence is CASSHTSGYSYEQYF. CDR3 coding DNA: TGCGCCAGCAGCCACACTAGCGGGTACAGCTACGAGCAGTACTTC.

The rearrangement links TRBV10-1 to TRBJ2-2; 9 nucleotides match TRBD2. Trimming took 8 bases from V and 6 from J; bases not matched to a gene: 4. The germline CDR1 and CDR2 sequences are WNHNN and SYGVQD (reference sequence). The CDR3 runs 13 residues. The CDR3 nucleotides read TGCGCCAGCCAAAGGACTAGCGCCGGGGAGCTGTTTTTT. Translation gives CASQRTSAGELFF.

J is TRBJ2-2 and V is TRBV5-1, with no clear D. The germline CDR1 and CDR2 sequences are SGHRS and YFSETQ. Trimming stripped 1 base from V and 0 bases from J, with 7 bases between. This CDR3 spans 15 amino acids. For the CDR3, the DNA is TGCGCCAGCAGCTTGCAGAGCCCGAACACCGGGGAGCTGTTTTTT. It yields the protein CASSLQSPNTGELFF.

This CDR3 is CASSFAGLNIQYF. CDR3 DNA: TGTGCCAGCAGTTTCGCAGGGCTGAACATTCAGTACTTC. V and J are TRBV27 and TRBJ2-4; possible D gene TRBD1, 5 bases. This CDR3 contains 13 residues. CDR1 MNHEY and CDR2 SMNVEV come from the germline V gene (reference sequence). Trimming took 3 bases from V and 7 from J, leaving 10 bases between them.

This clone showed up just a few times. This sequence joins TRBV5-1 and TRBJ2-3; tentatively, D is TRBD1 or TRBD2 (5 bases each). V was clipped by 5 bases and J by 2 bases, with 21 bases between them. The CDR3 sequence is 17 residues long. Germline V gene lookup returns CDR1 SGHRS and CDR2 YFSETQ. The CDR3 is CASSFPPGQQFTDTQYF. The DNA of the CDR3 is TGCGCCAGCAGTTTCCCTCCGGGGCAGCAGTTCACAGATACGCAGTATTTT.

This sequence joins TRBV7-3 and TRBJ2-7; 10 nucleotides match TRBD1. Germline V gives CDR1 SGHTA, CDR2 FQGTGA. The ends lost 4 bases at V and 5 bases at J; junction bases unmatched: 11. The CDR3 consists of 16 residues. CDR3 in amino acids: CASSSDAGTGAHEQYF. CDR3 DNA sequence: TGTGCCAGCAGCTCTGATGCCGGGACAGGGGCCCACGAGCAGTACTTC.

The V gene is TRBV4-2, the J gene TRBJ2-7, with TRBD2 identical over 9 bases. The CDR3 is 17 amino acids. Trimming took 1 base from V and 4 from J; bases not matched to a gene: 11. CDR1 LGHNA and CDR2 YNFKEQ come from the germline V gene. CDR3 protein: CASSQGEGGLAGYEQYF. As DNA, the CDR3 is TGTGCCAGCAGCCAAGGCGAAGGGGGACTAGCAGGGTACGAGCAGTACTTC.